The next 18 T cell receptor beta chains were all read from a single sample in a study of cytomegalovirus exposure and HLA in healthy donors. Using immunoSEQ multiplex PCR, the repertoire was profiled, and TCRdb retains in-frame clones only, with some absent. This sample has 150,000 to 200,000 clones; less than 85% occur once, and the top ten carry 15% to 20%. Sequencing used PBMCs. These receptors all come from a young man in good health and CMV-seropositive.

The chain's CDR3 is CASRGQGAQSGNTIYF. CDR3 in DNA: TGTGCCAGCAGGGGACAGGGTGCTCAATCTGGAAACACCATATATTTT. The V gene is TRBV2, the J gene TRBJ1-3; TRBD1 matches at 9 bases. The V gene's germline CDR1 is SNHLY and CDR2 FYNNEI. The J segment lost 1 base and the V segment lost 6 bases, leaving 7 bases of the junction unmatched. This CDR3 region has 16 residues.

This chain links TRBV5-1 with TRBJ2-7; tentatively, D is TRBD1 (6 bases). Germline CDR1 SGHRS, CDR2 YFSETQ. V gave up 2 bases and J gave up 5 bases, with 17 bases separating them. The CDR3 consists of 15 residues. In DNA, the CDR3 is TGCGCCAGCAGCTTAATCAACAGGGAAGCCGACGAGCAGTACTTC. Amino acids: CASSLINREADEQYF.

The chain is built from TRBV29-1 and TRBJ1-4, with D unresolved. The V gene's germline CDR1 is SQVTM and CDR2 ANQGSEA. CDR3 size: 15 residues. Trimming pared 4 bases from V and 0 bases from J, leaving 12 bases between. The CDR3 DNA reads TGCAGCGTTGTTTACGGTAGTTCAACTAATGAAAAACTGTTTTTT. It translates to CSVVYGSSTNEKLFF.

The rearrangement joins TRBV5-1 to TRBJ1-2; 9 nucleotides agree with TRBD1. Germline V gene sequence: CDR1 SGHRS, CDR2 YFSETQ. The CDR3 runs to 17 residues. Trimming took 0 bases from V and 2 from J; bases not matched to a gene: 8. The CDR3 DNA sequence: TGCGCCAGCAGCTTGGGGGACAGGGAAAGGTCGAACTATGGCTACACCTTC. Translated: CASSLGDRERSNYGYTF. The whole variable domain, filled in from reference TRBV5-1 and TRBJ1-2, reads KAGVTQTPRYLIKTRGQQVTLSCSPISGHRSVSWYQQTPGQGLQFLFEYFSETQRNKGNFPGRFSGRQFSNSRSEMNVSTLELGDSALYLCASSLGDRERSNYGYTFGSGTRLTVV.

The chain joins TRBV7-6 to TRBJ2-5; tentatively, D is TRBD1 (6 bases). Per germline, CDR1 SGHVS and CDR2 FNYEAQ. Between the trimmed V and J ends, which lost 4 bases and 1 base, there was a span of 10 bases. The CDR3 sequence is 14 residues long. The CDR3 DNA is TGTGCCAGCAGCTCGGGACAAGCCCAAGAGACCCAGTACTTC. This encodes CASSSGQAQETQYF.

The rearrangement links TRBV5-1 to TRBJ2-1; TRBD1 might be the D (5 bases). The CDR3 contains 14 residues. CDR1 SGHRS and CDR2 YFSETQ come from the germline V gene. Trimming took 4 bases from V and 9 from J, leaving 17 bases between them. The CDR3 nucleotides are TGCGCCAGCAGCCCGGCCAATTGGGGCAGTGAGCAGTTCTTC. Protein: CASSPANWGSEQFF. Full variable domain (missing parts from reference TRBV5-1 and TRBJ2-1): KAGVTQTPRYLIKTRGQQVTLSCSPISGHRSVSWYQQTPGQGLQFLFEYFSETQRNKGNFPGRFSGRQFSNSRSEMNVSTLELGDSALYLCASSPANWGSEQFFGPGTRLTVL.

This sequence joins TRBV18 and TRBJ1-5, with 10 bases identical to TRBD1. J lost 3 bases, V lost 3 bases, and 5 bases had no gene match. The CDR3 extends over 16 amino acids. Per the germline V gene, CDR1 is KGHSH and CDR2 is LQKENI. This CDR3 is CASSPLGQGNNQPQHF. The CDR3 DNA follows: TGTGCCAGCTCACCGCTGGGACAGGGGAACAATCAGCCCCAGCATTTT.

This clone was counted once. The rearrangement joins TRBV2 to TRBJ2-7, with D possibly matching TRBD1 (5 bases). Trimming cost V 6 bases and J 4 bases, with 19 bases left between them. The CDR3 covers 15 residues. Germline V CDR1 and CDR2: SNHLY, FYNNEI. The CDR3 is CASRPTGQGLYEQYF. For the CDR3, the DNA is TGTGCCAGCAGGCCCACAGGCCAAGGCCTTTACGAGCAGTACTTC.

Here the CDR3 reads CAWRLQAVYNEQFF. CDR3 bases: TGTGCCTGGAGACTTCAGGCCGTCTACAATGAGCAGTTCTTC. The chain uses TRBV30 and TRBJ2-1; D not resolved. CDR3 size: 14 residues. The germline V gene has CDR1 GTSNPN and CDR2 SVGIG (reference sequence). V gave up 3 bases and J gave up 3 bases, with 12 bases separating them.

This chain joins TRBV7-7 and TRBJ2-7, with D uncertain. CDR3 length equals 13 residues. Trimming pared 1 base from V and 1 base from J, leaving 5 bases between. Germline CDR1 SSHAT, CDR2 FNYEAQ (reference sequence). The CDR3 here is CASSLDGSYEQYF. In DNA form, the CDR3 reads TGTGCCAGCAGCTTAGACGGGTCCTACGAGCAGTACTTC.

This clone was seen just once. This chain links TRBV6-1 with TRBJ1-4, with TRBD1 matching 9 bases. Germline V gene sequence: CDR1 MNHNS, CDR2 SASEGT. V was clipped by 6 bases and J by 4 bases; unmatched bases: 6. This CDR3 has 15 residues. For the CDR3, the DNA is TGTGCCAGCAGCCGTAGACAGGGGGATAATGAAAAACTGTTTTTT. Amino acids: CASSRRQGDNEKLFF.

This CDR3 is CAWSIDRTSDSTDTQYF. Here the CDR3 DNA reads TGTGCCTGGAGTATAGACCGGACTAGCGATAGCACAGATACGCAGTATTTT. This chain connects TRBV30 to TRBJ2-3, with 9 positions matching TRBD2. Germline V lookup: CDR1 GTSNPN, CDR2 SVGIG (reference sequence). The CDR3 is made up of 17 amino acids. After removal of 2 bases from V and 0 bases from J, the junction contained 9 bases not matched to a gene.

J is TRBJ1-2 and V is TRBV5-1, with a weak D call TRBD1 (6 bases). Trimming removed 6 bases from V and 0 bases from J, with 9 bases in between. Germline-derived CDR1 and CDR2 are SGHRS and YFSETQ. CDR3 length: 13 residues. The CDR3 sequence: CASTRDTNYGYTF. The CDR3 DNA follows: TGCGCCAGCACCCGGGACACTAACTATGGCTACACCTTC.

The chain links TRBV11-3 to TRBJ1-1; TRBD1 might be the D (6 bases). The CDR3 spans 13 residues. In germline, CDR1 is SGHNT, CDR2 YENEEA. Trimming pared 5 bases from V and 1 base from J, leaving 8 bases between. CDR3 sequence reads: CASSIQGNTEAFF. The DNA for the CDR3 is TGTGCCAGCAGCATACAGGGGAACACTGAAGCTTTCTTT. Variable domain in full (rest from reference TRBV11-3 and TRBJ1-1): EAGVVQSPRYKIIEKKQPVAFWCNPISGHNTLYWYLQNLGQGPELLIRYENEEAVDDSQLPKDRFSAERLKGVDSTLKIQPAELGDSAVYLCASSIQGNTEAFFGQGTRLTVV.

The rearrangement uses TRBV4-1 and TRBJ2-7, with D hard to call. V dropped 5 bases and J dropped 3 bases, with 5 bases sitting between them. Germline loops: CDR1 MGHRA, CDR2 YSYEKL. The CDR3 consists of 11 residues. The CDR3 DNA follows: TGCGCCAGCAGCGATAGCTACGAGCAGTACTTC. It codes for CASSDSYEQYF.

The chain combines TRBV27 with TRBJ1-2; D is unclear. V lost 6 bases, J lost 5 bases, and 25 bases lay in between. This CDR3 is 17 amino acids long. Germline loops: CDR1 MNHEY, CDR2 SMNVEV (reference sequence). DNA of the CDR3: TGTGCCAGCAGCTCCTCCGAGGGTCCCGAAGGGTGGTATGGCTACACCTTC. Protein sequence: CASSSSEGPEGWYGYTF.

In DNA, the CDR3 is TGTGCCATCAGTGAGTCAATCGGGGGGAGGACTGAAGCTTTCTTT. Protein: CAISESIGGRTEAFF. The V gene is TRBV10-3, the J gene TRBJ1-1; a weak D match, TRBD1 (5 bases). Germline loops: CDR1 ENHRY, CDR2 SYGVKD. The ends were cut back, 0 bases at V and 5 bases at J, with 13 bases in the middle. The CDR3 totals 15 residues.

The chain's CDR3 is CASSPQREGNEQYF. CDR3 sequence (DNA): TGTGCCAGCTCACCACAGCGGGAGGGGAACGAGCAGTACTTC. V usage is TRBV18 and J usage is TRBJ2-7; 10 bases fit TRBD2. CDR3 length: 14 amino acids. Per the germline V gene, CDR1 is KGHSH and CDR2 is LQKENI. V was pared by 1 base and J by 5 bases, with 2 bases of the junction left unmatched.